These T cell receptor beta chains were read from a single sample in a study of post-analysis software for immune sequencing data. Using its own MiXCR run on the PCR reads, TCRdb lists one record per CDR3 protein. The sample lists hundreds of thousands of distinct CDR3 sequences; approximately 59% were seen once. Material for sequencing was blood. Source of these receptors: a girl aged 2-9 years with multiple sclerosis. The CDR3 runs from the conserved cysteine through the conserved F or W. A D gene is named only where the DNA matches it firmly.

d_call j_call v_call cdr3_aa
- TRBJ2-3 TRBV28 CASSPRSGVGTDTQYF
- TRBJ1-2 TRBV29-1 CSTADHQSGGYTF
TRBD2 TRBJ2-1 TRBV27 CASTRSGRNSNEQFF
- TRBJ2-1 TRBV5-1 CASSWELATEQFF
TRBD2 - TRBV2 CASSDLRGRHEQYF
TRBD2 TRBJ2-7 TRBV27 CASSLRLAGGGEQYF
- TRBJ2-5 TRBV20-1 CSAIEHRAQEAQYF
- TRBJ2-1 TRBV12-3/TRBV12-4 CASSSSIGSYNEQFF
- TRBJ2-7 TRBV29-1 CSVEGTAYEQYF
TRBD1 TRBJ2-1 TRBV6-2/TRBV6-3 CASRQTGDNEQFF
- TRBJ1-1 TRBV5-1 CASSSSTNTETFF
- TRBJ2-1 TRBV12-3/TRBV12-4 CASSLRGYEQFF
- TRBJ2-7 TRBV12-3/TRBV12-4 CASSIGPGSSYEQYF
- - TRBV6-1 CASRTPGGYEQYF
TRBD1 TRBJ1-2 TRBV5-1 CASSLGQGRYGYTF
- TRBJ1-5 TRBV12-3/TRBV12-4 CASSPGHHSQPQHF
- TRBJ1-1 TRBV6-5 CASKIGVNTEAFF
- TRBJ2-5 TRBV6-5 CASTVRPIKETQYF
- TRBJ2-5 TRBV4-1 CASSQVYQETQYF
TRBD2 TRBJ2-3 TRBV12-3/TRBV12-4 CASSGLAGTTDTQYF